A selection of T cell receptor beta chains follows, all from one sample in a study of blood T cells in healthy people across ages. TCRdb redid the calling of the 5' RACE reads with MiXCR, one entry per CDR3 protein. The sample contains around 700,000 distinct CDR3 sequences, 25% of which appear only once. The same data also went into a second study, on T cells of mothers and their children.

The sequenced material came from blood. These receptors came from a boy between 5 and 17 years old in good health. CDR3s include the opening cysteine and the closing phenylalanine or tryptophan.

V,J,CDR3
TRBV7-2,TRBJ2-7,CASSLSAGTDYEQYF
TRBV10-3,TRBJ2-3,CAISILSTDTQYF
TRBV20-1,TRBJ2-5,CSATGTALEETQYF
TRBV5-6,TRBJ1-4,CASSFLMSNEKLFF
TRBV6-5,TRBJ1-1,CASSYSRGGLGGPNTEAFF
TRBV10-3,TRBJ2-7,CAINPSGGSHEQYF
TRBV6-1,TRBJ2-1,CASTPSGSGEQFF
TRBV29-1,TRBJ2-5,CSVDGQGARETQYF
TRBV27,TRBJ2-3,CASSGRFLGTDTQYF
TRBV7-9,TRBJ2-3,CASSTWTSALGTDTQYF
TRBV4-1,TRBJ1-4,CASSHARALVPREKLFF
TRBV5-6,TRBJ1-1,CASSLVDWRETEAFF
TRBV29-1,TRBJ2-6,CSVGQSSGANVLTF
TRBV11-2,TRBJ1-6,CASSLSKSPLHF
TRBV6-1,TRBJ1-5,CASSESRQGAGQPQHF
TRBV12-3/TRBV12-4,TRBJ2-1,CASSSGASEQFF
TRBV19,TRBJ2-7,CASSPNLYEQYF
TRBV5-1,TRBJ1-2,CASSLGQGSDGYTF
TRBV5-1,TRBJ2-5,CASSSLPTNQETQYF
TRBV20-1,TRBJ2-7,CSASWASGGITYEQYF
TRBV12-3/TRBV12-4,TRBJ2-3,CASSPGLAGLAGDTQYF
TRBV28,TRBJ1-6,CASSLPGASDSPLHF
TRBV13,TRBJ1-6,CASSAGLSNSPLHF
TRBV12-3/TRBV12-4,TRBJ2-5,CASSLDSGKKETQYF
TRBV7-3,TRBJ1-1,CASSPGHQNTEAFF
TRBV7-2,TRBJ2-2,CASSFQLPGGPGTGELFF
TRBV7-2,TRBJ2-7,CASSLGLAAYEQYF
TRBV20-1,TRBJ2-7,CSAKTSGAYEQYF
TRBV6-2/TRBV6-3,TRBJ2-3,CASTKAGGTSTDTQYF
TRBV5-1,TRBJ2-3,CANSPGSGLNPTDTQYF
TRBV11-2,TRBJ2-5,CASSLDSFQETQYF
TRBV18,TRBJ2-7,CASSPPVSGQEDEQYF
TRBV5-1,TRBJ2-6,CASSLAHGGANVLTF
TRBV12-3/TRBV12-4,TRBJ2-3,CASSGCTDTQYF
TRBV9,TRBJ1-2,CASSLLGDRGPGYTF
TRBV4-1,TRBJ1-4,CASSQVPGPEEEKLFF